The T cell receptor (beta chain) described here comes from a study of control samples from healthy donors and cancer patients. The method was immunoSEQ multiplex PCR; TCRdb's version includes in-frame clones alone and lacks a portion of them. The sample records about 120,000 clones, more than 75% being singletons. Deletions cut 3 bases from V and 4 bases from J, with 9 bases between. Germline loops: CDR1 PRHDT, CDR2 FYEKMQ (reference sequence). The CDR3 extends over 13 amino acids. The source is a woman in her 70s in good health. The rearrangement uses TRBV13 and TRBJ1-1, with D unclear. Sequencing used blood. The CDR3: CASSFGRSTEAFF. The DNA for the CDR3 is TGTGCCAGCAGCTTTGGACGGAGCACTGAAGCTTTCTTT. The full variable domain, its missing parts supplied by reference TRBV13 and TRBJ1-1, is AAGVIQSPRHLIKEKRETATLKCYPIPRHDTVYWYQQGPGQDPQFLISFYEKMQSDKGSIPDRFSAQQFSDYHSELNMSSLELGDSALYFCASSFGRSTEAFFGQGTRLTVV.